This T cell receptor (beta chain) appears in the sequencing data of a study of identical twins. General study findings and limits: Excess sharing by twins proved weaker in beta out-of-frame sequences. Whereas memory repertoires showed no such difference, abundant cord blood beta clonotypes carried fewer insertions.

The cDNA had a unique molecular identifier and a template-switch universal primer site. TCRdb reanalysed the 5' RACE reads using MiXCR and keeps one entry per CDR3 protein. This sample has around 340,000 distinct CDR3 sequences, with about 12% found just once. Every one of the donors was a healthy Caucasian. V was shortened by 1 base and J by 1 base, with 13 bases between the two germline ends. The CDR3 extends over 16 amino acids. Looked up from germline, CDR1 is SGHVS and CDR2 is FNYEAQ. A remark on this clonotype: Antigen unknown.

This sample was also put to use in a study of yellow fever vaccine responses in identical twins.

This sequence joins TRBV7-6 and TRBJ2-5, with a tentative D call TRBD1 (6 bases). The sequence derives from a woman between 18 and 29 years old in good health. Sequencing was carried out using CD8+ T cells sorted from blood. CDR3 sequence (DNA): TGTGCCAGCAGCTTAGTGGCAGGGGAAACCCAAGAGACCCAGTACTTC. Residues: CASSLVAGETQETQYF.